A single sample is the source of the 24 T cell receptor beta chains below, sequenced in a study of Ad26.COV2.S vaccination and SARS-CoV-2 variants (dated by TCRdb to the early 2020s). Library preparation used the immunoSEQ multiplex PCR assay. In its TCRdb copy, this immuneACCESS table keeps in-frame sequences only and misses some clones. Where compared with another copy, unresolved V genes explain less than half of these, and the others have no known cause. This sample has approximately 350,000 clones in its table, and roughly 85% of those were observed once. The ten most abundant clones make up approximately 7% of the sample. The sample's treatment or condition, from its label and the paper: about 20 received Ad26.COV2.S at low or high dose, single or two shots; several received placebo; per-sample allocation not given. Repertoires of vaccine and placebo recipients were sequenced from samples collected on day 63 after the first injection.

The sample was peripheral blood, taken in a trial of Ad26.COV2.S vaccine versus placebo. These receptors were taken from a person between 18 and 65 years old who received the Ad26.COV2.S COVID-19 vaccine or a placebo.

The chain is built from TRBV10-3 and TRBJ1-6, with TRBD1 identical over 7 bases. J gave up 7 bases and V 6 bases, and 9 bases lay outside the gene matches. The germline CDR1 and CDR2 sequences are ENHRY and SYGVKD. The CDR3 extends over 15 amino acids. The CDR3 DNA follows: TGTGCCATCAGACTAGACGGGACAGACAATTCACCCCTCCACTTT. It specifies CAIRLDGTDNSPLHF.

Details on this clone: This sequence may be a read error, since a much larger clone differs from it by one base. The chain combines TRBV6-5 with TRBJ2-1; D is possibly TRBD2 (6 bases). Germline loops: CDR1 MNHEY, CDR2 SVGAGI. Trimming shortened V by 2 bases and J by 4 bases, and 6 bases separated the two germline ends. The CDR3 is 13 residues long. The CDR3 here is CASSYREYNEQFF. The CDR3 bases are TGTGCCAGCAGTTACCGGGAGTACAATGAGCAGTTCTTC.

The chain uses TRBV7-9 and TRBJ1-2; 9 nucleotides agree with TRBD1. Unmatched junction bases numbered 9, after V lost 5 bases and J lost 8 bases. The CDR3 contains 14 residues. The germline CDR1 and CDR2 sequences are SEHNR and FQNEAQ (reference sequence). As DNA, the CDR3 is TGTGCCAGCAGCCGGACAGGGGAGGGCCTCGGCTACACCTTC. This gives the protein CASSRTGEGLGYTF.

This clone was counted many times. The V and J genes are TRBV5-1 and TRBJ1-3; possibly TRBD1 for D (5 bases). V lost 4 bases to trimming and J lost 0 bases, with 8 bases between them. The CDR3 has 14 amino acids. From germline, CDR1 is SGHRS and CDR2 YFSETQ. The CDR3 region has the DNA TGCGCCAGCAGCAACGGGGGCTCTGGAAACACCATATATTTT. Protein: CASSNGGSGNTIYF.

The V gene is TRBV2, the J gene TRBJ1-1; 7 bases agree with TRBD1. The CDR3 sequence is 12 residues long. The V gene's germline CDR1 is SNHLY and CDR2 FYNNEI. Unmatched junction bases numbered 7, after V lost 8 bases and J lost 7 bases. The DNA of the CDR3 is TGTGCCAGCTCCTCCGGGACAGATGAAGCTTTCTTT. It codes for CASSSGTDEAFF. Together with reference TRBV2 and TRBJ1-1, the CDR3 gives the full variable domain: EPEVTQTPSHQVTQMGQEVILRCVPISNHLYFYWYRQILGQKVEFLVSFYNNEISEKSEIFDDQFSVERPDGSNFTLKIRSTKLEDSAMYFCASSSGTDEAFFGQGTRLTVV.

The chain recombines TRBV18 with TRBJ1-4; possible D gene TRBD1, 5 bases. The CDR3 loop spans 14 amino acids. With 0 bases removed from V and 7 bases from J, the gap between germline ends came to 9 bases. Germline CDR1 reads KGHSH; CDR2 reads LQKENI. CDR3 sequence (DNA): TGTGCCAGCTCACCACCCGGGGCGGGTGAAAAACTGTTTTTT. Protein sequence: CASSPPGAGEKLFF.

The chain joins TRBV7-9 to TRBJ2-7; 8 nucleotides agree with TRBD2. Germline trimming cut 5 bases from V and 2 bases from J; bases unmatched to any gene: 2. The CDR3 totals 13 residues. Germline V gives CDR1 SEHNR, CDR2 FQNEAQ (reference sequence). The chain's CDR3 is CASSPRGAYEQYF. The CDR3 DNA is TGTGCCAGCAGCCCGCGGGGGGCCTACGAGCAGTACTTC.

CDR3 protein: CASSPRSEGEQFF. DNA for the CDR3: TGTGCCAGCTCACCACGGTCGGAGGGTGAGCAGTTCTTC. V gene TRBV18 combines with J gene TRBJ2-1, with D possibly TRBD2 on 6 matching bases. The CDR3 is made up of 13 amino acids. The V end lost 1 base, the J end lost 9 bases, and 10 bases lay between the germline ends. The germline V gene encodes CDR1 KGHSH and CDR2 LQKENI.

The CDR3 sequence is CAWRGVRDGELFF. CDR3 coding DNA: TGTGCCTGGAGAGGGGTCCGGGACGGGGAGCTGTTTTTT. The rearrangement links TRBV30 to TRBJ2-2, with D perhaps matching TRBD1 or TRBD2 (5 bases each). V was pared by 3 bases and J by 7 bases, with 12 bases between. Per germline, CDR1 GTSNPN and CDR2 SVGIG (reference sequence). The CDR3 consists of 13 residues.

This rearrangement joins TRBV5-1 to TRBJ1-4; a possible D gene is TRBD1 (6 bases). Germline loops: CDR1 SGHRS, CDR2 YFSETQ. This CDR3 region has 18 residues. V was trimmed by 0 bases and J by 0 bases, leaving 15 bases between them. CDR3 loop: CASSLAAGVGATNEKLFF. CDR3 nucleotides: TGCGCCAGCAGCTTGGCCGCAGGGGTAGGAGCAACTAATGAAAAACTGTTTTTT.

This chain uses TRBV27 with TRBJ1-2; D is ambiguous. V was pared by 6 bases and J by 0 bases, with 11 bases between. From germline, CDR1 is MNHEY and CDR2 SMNVEV (reference sequence). The CDR3 consists of 14 residues. The CDR3 loop reads CASSQLSANYGYTF. As DNA, the CDR3 is TGTGCCAGCAGCCAATTGAGTGCTAACTATGGCTACACCTTC.

The chain is built from TRBV6-5 and TRBJ2-1; TRBD1 is a possible D gene (5 bases). Germline V gives CDR1 MNHEY, CDR2 SVGAGI. This CDR3 has 15 residues. Trimming took off 6 bases at V and 4 bases at J, with 16 bases between the two ends. CDR3 sequence (DNA): TGTGCCAGCAGCGACATTGCGGACATATACAATGAGCAGTTCTTC. Amino acids: CASSDIADIYNEQFF.

The genes are TRBV2 and TRBJ1-5; the D is unclear. From germline, CDR1 is SNHLY and CDR2 FYNNEI. The CDR3 has 14 amino acids. V lost 3 bases and J lost 0, with 6 bases in between. CDR3 sequence (DNA): TGTGCCAGCAGTGATAAGGGTAGCAATCAGCCCCAGCATTTT. Translating it yields CASSDKGSNQPQHF.

The chain is built from TRBV11-2 and TRBJ2-2; D is unresolved. This CDR3 comprises 13 residues. Germline V gene data show CDR1 as SGHAT and CDR2 as FQNNGV. The ends were cut back, 5 bases at V and 3 bases at J, with 7 bases in the middle. The CDR3 region is CASSVRDTGELFF. The CDR3 DNA follows: TGTGCCAGCAGCGTCAGAGACACCGGGGAGCTGTTTTTT. The full variable domain, completed using reference TRBV11-2 and TRBJ2-2, is EAGVAQSPRYKIIEKRQSVAFWCNPISGHATLYWYQQILGQGPKLLIQFQNNGVVDDSQLPKDRFSAERLKGVDSTLKIQPAKLEDSAVYLCASSVRDTGELFFGEGSRLTVL.

V gene TRBV10-3 combines with J gene TRBJ2-7, with D possibly being TRBD1 (6 bases). The CDR3 is 16 residues long. Germline CDR1 ENHRY, CDR2 SYGVKD. Trimming stripped 9 bases from V and 6 bases from J, with 27 bases between. CDR3 sequence: CAIGARGHLGGGEQYF. The CDR3 DNA sequence: TGTGCCATTGGGGCCAGGGGTCACCTAGGAGGAGGCGAGCAGTACTTC.

The J gene is TRBJ1-1, the V gene TRBV24-1; D is possibly TRBD1 (6 bases). CDR3 length equals 13 residues. From germline, CDR1 is KGHDR and CDR2 SFDVKD. The ends were cut back, 5 bases at V and 2 bases at J, with 8 bases in the middle. The CDR3 region is CATSAGANTEAFF. CDR3 in DNA: TGTGCCACCAGTGCGGGGGCCAACACTGAAGCTTTCTTT.

The chain recombines TRBV19 with TRBJ1-2; D perhaps matches TRBD1 (6 bases). The CDR3 runs to 14 residues. The ends were cut back, 4 bases at V and 4 bases at J, with 13 bases in the middle. The germline V gene has CDR1 LNHDA and CDR2 SQIVND (reference sequence). The CDR3 protein is CASSRGDKIYGYTF. The CDR3 coding sequence is TGTGCCAGTAGTAGGGGGGACAAAATCTATGGCTACACCTTC.

The chain uses TRBV3-1 (or the pseudogene TRBV3-2) and TRBJ1-5, with D tentatively TRBD1 (5 bases). This CDR3 region has 13 residues. The V and J ends lost 2 bases and 7 bases respectively, with 9 bases between them. Germline CDR1 is LGHDT and CDR2 is YNNKEL (reference sequence). The CDR3 DNA reads as TGTGCCAGCAGCCAAACCAGGGACCAGCCCCAGCATTTT. Protein: CASSQTRDQPQHF.

The chain couples TRBV11-2 to TRBJ1-1; no definite D call. The germline V gene has CDR1 SGHAT and CDR2 FQNNGV. Trimming stripped 5 bases from V and 1 base from J, with 14 bases between. The CDR3 length is 15 residues. The CDR3 spells CASSALFLGNTEAFF. The DNA for the CDR3 is TGTGCCAGCAGCGCCCTCTTTTTGGGGAACACTGAAGCTTTCTTT. Full variable domain (rest looked up from reference TRBV11-2 and TRBJ1-1): EAGVAQSPRYKIIEKRQSVAFWCNPISGHATLYWYQQILGQGPKLLIQFQNNGVVDDSQLPKDRFSAERLKGVDSTLKIQPAKLEDSAVYLCASSALFLGNTEAFFGQGTRLTVV.

The chain recombines TRBV5-1 with TRBJ2-3; 7 bases are a match to TRBD1. V shed 3 bases and J 1 base; nucleotides not matched to a gene: 2. The length of the CDR3 is 14 residues. Per the germline V gene, CDR1 is SGHRS and CDR2 is YFSETQ. The CDR3 is CASSSGTGTDTQYF. The CDR3 region has the DNA TGCGCCAGCAGCTCGGGGACAGGCACAGATACGCAGTATTTT.

This clone was seen more than once but under ten times. This chain uses TRBV4-1 with TRBJ2-1; 13 nucleotides match TRBD2. Trimming cost V 5 bases and J 10 bases; bases outside gene matches: 8. Germline V gene sequence: CDR1 MGHRA, CDR2 YSYEKL. CDR3 length: 15 residues. The CDR3 protein is CASSVLAGGPREQFF. The CDR3 coding sequence is TGCGCCAGCAGCGTACTAGCGGGAGGGCCGCGGGAGCAGTTCTTC.

The chain has TRBV18 and TRBJ2-3, with 12 bases aligning to TRBD2. Germline-derived CDR1 and CDR2 are KGHSH and LQKENI. The V gene end was trimmed by 3 bases and the J gene end by 11 bases; junction bases not matched to a gene: 12. This CDR3 contains 16 residues. The CDR3 DNA reads as TGTGCCAGCTCACCTTCACTAGCGGGGGGTGATCGTGGGCAGTATTTT. This gives the protein CASSPSLAGGDRGQYF.

The chain joins TRBV19 to TRBJ2-7; D perhaps matches TRBD1 (6 bases). The germline CDR1 and CDR2 sequences are LNHDA and SQIVND (reference sequence). CDR3 length: 13 amino acids. V lost 6 bases, J lost 5 bases, and 14 bases lay in between. The CDR3 DNA reads TGTGCCAGTAGCCCGAGAGGGGGTCACGAGCAGTACTTC. Its protein product is CASSPRGGHEQYF.

This clone is a singleton in its sample. This sequence joins TRBV9 and TRBJ2-5, with D maybe TRBD2 (5 bases). This CDR3 comprises 16 residues. The V end lost 0 bases, the J end lost 0 bases, and 12 bases lay between the germline ends. Germline loops: CDR1 SGDLS, CDR2 YYNGEE. CDR3 amino acids: CASSVGAWRDQETQYF. The DNA of the CDR3 is TGTGCCAGCAGCGTAGGGGCCTGGCGGGACCAAGAGACCCAGTACTTC.